Following are 32 T cell receptor beta chains from one sample sequenced in a study of blood T cell repertoires in COVID-19. Method: immunoSEQ multiplex PCR; TCRdb's copy keeps in-frame clones and lacks some. The data contain about 280,000 clones, approximately 83% of them singletons. Material: peripheral blood. The receptors shown here come from a woman in her fifties or sixties who had recovered from COVID-19.

This chain links TRBV2 with TRBJ2-2; D is possibly TRBD1 (6 bases). This CDR3 has 16 amino acids. Germline V gene lookup returns CDR1 SNHLY and CDR2 FYNNEI. V lost 6 bases, J lost 6 bases, and 20 bases lay in between. The CDR3 sequence is CASRVGQSSWAGELFF. In DNA, the CDR3 is TGTGCCAGCAGGGTCGGACAGTCTTCTTGGGCCGGGGAGCTGTTTTTT.

The J gene is TRBJ2-5, the V gene TRBV6-6; tentative D call: TRBD1 (6 bases). V lost 6 bases and J 12 bases, leaving 20 bases between the germline ends. From germline, CDR1 is MNHNY and CDR2 SVGAGI (reference sequence). This CDR3 is built from 13 residues. The CDR3 spells CASRTPGTPSKYF. The CDR3 DNA reads as TGTGCCAGCAGGACCCCCGGGACACCCTCAAAGTACTTC.

The chain recombines TRBV28 with TRBJ1-5; tentative D call: TRBD1 (5 bases). Trimming removed 4 bases at V and 3 bases at J, with 10 bases between. Per the germline V gene, CDR1 is MDHEN and CDR2 is SYDVKM. This CDR3 comprises 14 residues. The CDR3 sequence: CASSSRQPNQPQHF. The CDR3 bases are TGTGCCAGCAGTTCCCGACAGCCCAATCAGCCCCAGCATTTT.

This clone appeared a single time. The CDR3 loop reads CASSETVNNEKLFF. CDR3 nucleotides: TGTGCCAGCAGTGAGACAGTAAATAATGAAAAACTGTTTTTT. The V call is TRBV6-1, the J call TRBJ1-4; TRBD1 might be the D (5 bases). V lost 3 bases and J 4 bases, leaving 9 bases between the germline ends. Germline CDR1 reads MNHNS; CDR2 reads SASEGT. The CDR3 is made up of 14 amino acids.

On this clone itself: The sample contains more than one DNA sequence encoding this CDR3. J is TRBJ2-5 and V is TRBV10-3, with D possibly TRBD1 on 5 matching bases. Trimming shortened V by 6 bases and J by 3 bases, and 8 bases separated the two germline ends. This CDR3 spans 12 amino acids. Germline V gene data show CDR1 as ENHRY and CDR2 as SYGVKD. CDR3 DNA: TGTGCCATCAGCGACAGAGAAGAGACCCAGTACTTC. Amino acids: CAISDREETQYF.

The genes are TRBV7-3 and TRBJ2-1; 8 bases agree with TRBD2. Germline lookup yields CDR1 SGHTA and CDR2 FQGTGA. There are 14 residues in the CDR3. V lost 5 bases to trimming and J lost 8 bases; unmatched junction nucleotides: 8. The DNA of the CDR3 is TGTGCCAGCAGCCCAAGCGGGGGTAGGGATGAGCAGTTCTTC. It codes for CASSPSGGRDEQFF.

The chain uses TRBV28 and TRBJ2-7; 7 nucleotides line up with TRBD2. There are 14 residues in the CDR3. The junction had 7 bases not matched to a gene; V was cut back by 2 bases and J by 6 bases. The germline V gene has CDR1 MDHEN and CDR2 SYDVKM. CDR3 sequence reads: CASSLNGLVSEQYF. DNA for the CDR3: TGTGCCAGCAGTTTAAACGGACTAGTAAGCGAGCAGTACTTC.

The chain recombines TRBV4-3 with TRBJ1-1; weak D call: TRBD1 (6 bases). Germline V gene data show CDR1 as LGHNA and CDR2 as YSLEER. V shed 4 bases and J shed 6 bases, with 18 bases lying between them. The CDR3 loop spans 15 amino acids. CDR3 nucleotide sequence: TGCGCCAGCAGCCCACAGGGTTTTGAGTCCCCTGAAGCTTTCTTT. Protein product: CASSPQGFESPEAFF.

This clone occurred a few times. The V and J genes are TRBV29-1 and TRBJ1-1; D remains ambiguous. Trimming took off 8 bases at V and 5 bases at J, with 21 bases between the two ends. The germline V gene encodes CDR1 SQVTM and CDR2 ANQGSEA. This CDR3 contains 14 residues. The CDR3 sequence: CSSLLPPGNTEAFF. For the CDR3, the DNA is TGCAGCTCCCTGTTACCTCCAGGAAATACTGAAGCTTTCTTT.

J is TRBJ2-2 and V is TRBV6-5; D is possibly TRBD1 (6 bases). The CDR3 runs to 14 residues. V lost 6 bases and J lost 1, with 9 bases in between. Germline V CDR1 and CDR2: MNHEY, SVGAGI. The chain's CDR3 is CASRQQGNTGELFF. The CDR3 region has the DNA TGTGCCAGCAGACAACAGGGGAACACCGGGGAGCTGTTTTTT.

Note on this clone: One junction end disagrees with the germline gene, perhaps due to a read error. J is TRBJ1-5 and V is TRBV28; D perhaps matches TRBD1 (5 bases). The germline V gene encodes CDR1 MDHEN and CDR2 SYDVKM. The CDR3 covers 15 residues. CDR3 protein: CASTGGGHSNQPQHF. The CDR3 nucleotides are TGTGCGAGCACGGGAGGCGGACATAGCAATCAGCCCCAGCATTTT.

This clone appeared a few times. Other nucleotide sequences in the sample specify the same CDR3. J is TRBJ2-7 and V is TRBV27; 11 bases align to TRBD1. V trimming: 3 bases; J trimming: 3 bases; junction bases outside the gene matches: 1. Germline lookup yields CDR1 MNHEY and CDR2 SMNVEV (reference sequence). This CDR3 is built from 14 residues. In DNA, the CDR3 is TGTGCCAGCAGTTTTGGGACAGGGGGCTACGAGCAGTACTTC. As protein: CASSFGTGGYEQYF.

The chain links TRBV5-1 to TRBJ1-1; TRBD1 is a possible D gene (5 bases). This CDR3 region has 14 residues. CDR1 and CDR2 (germline): SGHRS, YFSETQ. The germline V and J ends were trimmed by 0 bases and 3 bases, with 9 bases remaining between them. For the CDR3, the DNA is TGCGCCAGCAGCTTGGTAGGGGTGGACACTGAAGCTTTCTTT. The encoded protein is CASSLVGVDTEAFF.

V and J are TRBV9 and TRBJ2-3; weak D call: TRBD2 (5 bases). Germline V gene sequence: CDR1 SGDLS, CDR2 YYNGEE. Deletions cut 0 bases from V and 2 bases from J, with 34 bases between. The CDR3 loop spans 23 amino acids. CDR3 region: CASSVAPSTPRPGVPLHTDTQYF. The CDR3 DNA reads as TGTGCCAGCAGCGTAGCACCCTCAACTCCACGCCCCGGGGTTCCGCTACACACAGATACGCAGTATTTT.

This chain uses TRBV6-5 with TRBJ1-1; a weak D match, TRBD1 (6 bases). The CDR3 has 14 residues. Between the trimmed V and J ends, which lost 6 bases and 2 bases, there was a span of 13 bases. The germline gives CDR1 MNHEY, CDR2 SVGAGI. The CDR3 spells CASRGGTPNTEAFF. The CDR3 coding sequence is TGTGCCAGCAGGGGAGGGACACCCAACACTGAAGCTTTCTTT.

The genes are TRBV3-1 (or the pseudogene TRBV3-2) and TRBJ2-5; 12 positions agree with TRBD2. The CDR3 sequence is 16 residues long. Germline CDR1 reads LGHDT; CDR2 reads YNNKEL (reference sequence). V shed 1 base, J shed 5 bases, and the junction held 5 bases outside the gene matches. This CDR3 is CASSQASGGARETQYF. The CDR3 DNA sequence: TGTGCCAGCAGCCAAGCTAGCGGGGGGGCCCGGGAGACCCAGTACTTC.

The rearrangement uses TRBV14 and TRBJ1-2; 8 bases agree with TRBD1. CDR3 size: 13 residues. CDR1 and CDR2 (germline): SGHDN, FVKESK. The V and J ends lost 1 base and 5 bases, in that order; junction bases with no gene match: 0. CDR3 sequence (DNA): TGTGCCAGCAGCCAAGGACAGGGGTATGGCTACACCTTC. This encodes CASSQGQGYGYTF.

V and J are TRBV28 and TRBJ1-2, with a possible D match to TRBD1 (6 bases). CDR1 is MDHEN and CDR2 is SYDVKM in the germline V gene. This CDR3 is built from 14 residues. The germline V and J ends were trimmed by 7 bases and 8 bases, with 20 bases remaining between them. CDR3 nucleotide sequence: TGTGCCAGCATCCCACAGGGTCTTGGGCGGGGCTACACCTTC. Encoded protein: CASIPQGLGRGYTF.

This chain links TRBV4-1 with TRBJ2-2, with TRBD1 identical over 8 bases. CDR1 is MGHRA and CDR2 is YSYEKL in the germline V gene. The CDR3 spans 15 residues. V trimming: 3 bases; J trimming: 5 bases; junction bases outside the gene matches: 5. The CDR3 region has the DNA TGCGCCAGCAGCCAGACGGACAGGGCGACCGGGGAGCTGTTTTTT. Its translation is CASSQTDRATGELFF.

This clone was seen only once. The chain joins TRBV7-2 to TRBJ1-2; no definite D call. With 5 bases removed from V and 5 bases from J, the gap between germline ends came to 15 bases. Per germline, CDR1 SGHTA and CDR2 FQGNSA. The CDR3 totals 14 residues. This CDR3 reads CASSVNRGRYGYTF. CDR3 sequence (DNA): TGTGCCAGCAGCGTAAACCGTGGGAGGTATGGCTACACCTTC.

The V call is TRBV4-2, the J call TRBJ2-3; 8 nucleotides match TRBD2. The CDR3 extends over 19 amino acids. Per germline, CDR1 LGHNA and CDR2 YNFKEQ. The ends lost 0 bases at V and 4 bases at J; junction bases unmatched: 15. The CDR3 is CASSQDRTGGPYFPDTQYF. In DNA form, the CDR3 reads TGTGCCAGCAGCCAAGATCGAACGGGAGGGCCCTATTTTCCAGATACGCAGTATTTT.

The chain carries TRBV4-3 and TRBJ1-5; possibly TRBD1 for D (6 bases). V lost 2 bases, J lost 7 bases, and 12 bases lay in between. Germline lookup yields CDR1 LGHNA and CDR2 YSLEER. CDR3 length: 14 residues. The CDR3 DNA reads as TGCGCCAGCAGCCAAAACACAGGGAGCCAGCCCCAGCATTTT. Translated: CASSQNTGSQPQHF.

The rearrangement links TRBV28 to TRBJ1-1; weak D call: TRBD1 (5 bases). The V gene's germline CDR1 is MDHEN and CDR2 SYDVKM. The CDR3 runs 13 residues. The V and J ends lost 7 bases and 3 bases respectively, with 12 bases between them. The CDR3 nucleotides are TGTGCCAGCACCCTACAGGAATACACTGAAGCTTTCTTT. Protein sequence: CASTLQEYTEAFF. The whole variable domain, filled in from reference TRBV28 and TRBJ1-1, reads DVKVTQSSRYLVKRTGEKVFLECVQDMDHENMFWYRQDPGLGLRLIYFSYDVKMKEKGDIPEGYSVSREKKERFSLILESASTNQTSMYLCASTLQEYTEAFFGQGTRLTVV.

The CDR3 sequence: CASSARQENTEAFF. The CDR3 coding sequence is TGTGCCAGCAGCGCAAGACAGGAGAACACTGAAGCTTTCTTT. The chain combines TRBV9 with TRBJ1-1; a weak D match, TRBD1 (6 bases). The CDR3 spans 14 residues. The germline V gene has CDR1 SGDLS and CDR2 YYNGEE. V was pared by 3 bases and J by 1 base, with 10 bases between.

V gene TRBV18 combines with J gene TRBJ1-5, with D possibly being TRBD1 (5 bases). The CDR3 is made up of 14 amino acids. The V gene lost 3 bases and the J gene lost 0 bases, with 6 bases spanning the gap. The germline V gene has CDR1 KGHSH and CDR2 LQKENI. Here the CDR3 DNA reads TGTGCCAGCTCACCGCAGGGTAGCAATCAGCCCCAGCATTTT. Translated, it gives CASSPQGSNQPQHF.

V and J are TRBV18 and TRBJ1-3, with 9 bases fitting TRBD1. Germline V gene data show CDR1 as KGHSH and CDR2 as LQKENI. After removal of 3 bases from V and 1 base from J, the junction contained 13 bases not matched to a gene. The CDR3 has 19 residues. The DNA for the CDR3 is TGTGCCAGCTCACCCTTCACCCCGGGACAGGGACTTTCTGGAAACACCATATATTTT. It encodes CASSPFTPGQGLSGNTIYF. Full variable domain (rest looked up from reference TRBV18 and TRBJ1-3): NAGVMQNPRHLVRRRGQEARLRCSPMKGHSHVYWYRQLPEEGLKFMVYLQKENIIDESGMPKERFSAEFPKEGPSILRIQQVVRGDSAAYFCASSPFTPGQGLSGNTIYFGEGSWLTVV.

As to this clone: Other DNA sequences in this specimen translate into the identical CDR3. V usage is TRBV7-9 and J usage is TRBJ1-2, with TRBD1 as a possible D gene (6 bases). V was pared by 0 bases and J by 3 bases, with 8 bases between. This CDR3 is 14 amino acids long. Germline V lookup: CDR1 SEHNR, CDR2 FQNEAQ (reference sequence). The CDR3 reads CASSLARGDYGYTF. The CDR3 region has the DNA TGTGCCAGCAGCTTAGCCAGGGGAGACTATGGCTACACCTTC.

Concerning this clone: Other DNA sequences in the same sample also yield this CDR3. This chain uses TRBV6-2 or TRBV6-3 with TRBJ2-5; no definite D call. V gave up 0 bases and J gave up 4 bases, with 3 bases separating them. CDR3 length equals 12 residues. Germline loops: CDR1 MNHEY, CDR2 SVGEGT. The CDR3 sequence: CASSYSRETQYF. DNA for the CDR3: TGTGCCAGCAGTTACTCGAGAGAGACCCAGTACTTC.

This clone was picked up many times. V and J are TRBV6-2 or TRBV6-3 and TRBJ2-5; TRBD2 matches 12 bases. CDR3 length equals 19 residues. Unmatched junction bases numbered 10, after V lost 2 bases and J lost 0 bases. Germline V gene data show CDR1 as MNHEY and CDR2 as SVGEGT. DNA of the CDR3: TGTGCCAGCAGTTACCAGGGACGTGGACTAGCGGGGTACCAAGAGACCCAGTACTTC. It is translated as CASSYQGRGLAGYQETQYF.

The genes are TRBV25-1 and TRBJ1-5; TRBD1 aligns across 7 bases. Germline CDR1 is MGHDK and CDR2 is SYGVNS. CDR3 length equals 17 residues. Unmatched junction bases numbered 8, after V lost 3 bases and J lost 0 bases. CDR3 sequence reads: CASSDRWTGSSNQPQHF. CDR3 DNA sequence: TGTGCCAGCAGTGACCGGTGGACAGGATCTAGCAATCAGCCCCAGCATTTT.

CDR3 region: CASRGQGAGETQYF. DNA for the CDR3: TGTGCCAGCCGAGGTCAGGGGGCAGGGGAGACCCAGTACTTC. V usage is TRBV7-9 and J usage is TRBJ2-5; TRBD1 aligns across 8 bases. V dropped 8 bases and J dropped 5; count of bases not matched to a gene: 10. CDR1 is SEHNR, CDR2 FQNEAQ, per germline (reference sequence). This CDR3 region has 14 residues.

This chain joins TRBV7-2 and TRBJ1-2, with 8 bases identical to TRBD1. The CDR3 extends over 13 amino acids. V shed 5 bases, J shed 4 bases, and the junction held 3 bases outside the gene matches. Germline CDR1 reads SGHTA; CDR2 reads FQGNSA. The CDR3 reads CASSTGQGYGYTF. In DNA, the CDR3 is TGTGCCAGCAGCACCGGACAGGGCTATGGCTACACCTTC.